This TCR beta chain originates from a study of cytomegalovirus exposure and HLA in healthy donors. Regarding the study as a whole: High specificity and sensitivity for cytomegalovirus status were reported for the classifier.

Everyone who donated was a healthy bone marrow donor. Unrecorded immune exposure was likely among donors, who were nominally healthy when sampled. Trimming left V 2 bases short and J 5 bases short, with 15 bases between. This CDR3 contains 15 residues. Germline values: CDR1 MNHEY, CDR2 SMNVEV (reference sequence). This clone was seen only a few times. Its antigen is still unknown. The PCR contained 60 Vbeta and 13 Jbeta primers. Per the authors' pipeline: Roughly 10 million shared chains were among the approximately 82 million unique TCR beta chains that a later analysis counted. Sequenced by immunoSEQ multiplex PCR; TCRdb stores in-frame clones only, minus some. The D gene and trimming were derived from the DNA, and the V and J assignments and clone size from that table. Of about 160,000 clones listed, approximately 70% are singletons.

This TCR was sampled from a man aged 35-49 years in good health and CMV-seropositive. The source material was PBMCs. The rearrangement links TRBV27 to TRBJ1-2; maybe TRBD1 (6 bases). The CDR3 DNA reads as TGTGCCAGCAGTTTAAATCCGACAGGCCTATATGGCTACACCTTC. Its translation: CASSLNPTGLYGYTF.